The 10 T cell receptor beta chains in this list originate from one sample, sequenced in a study of shared clonotypes between healthy human individuals. Libraries were prepared by immunoSEQ multiplex PCR; TCRdb keeps only in-frame clonotypes and omits some of them. This table has about 2.1 million clones, around 93% appearing once. Naive CD8 cells were CD45RO-negative, positively selected for CCR7, excluding terminally differentiated effector memory CD45RA+ cells. The sequencing input was naive CD8+ T cells from PBMCs. The receptor source for this set is a young man in good health. Some clones in this sample may be carry-over from other donors' samples.

V is TRBV6-1 and J is TRBJ1-2; D unresolved. This CDR3 has 11 amino acids. V dropped 8 bases and J dropped 7 bases, with 11 bases sitting between them. Germline lookup yields CDR1 MNHNS and CDR2 SASEGT. CDR3 sequence reads: CASATRRGYTF. For the CDR3, the DNA is TGTGCCAGCGCTACGAGGCGTGGCTACACCTTC.

V usage is TRBV27 and J usage is TRBJ1-4; no clear D gene. The V and J ends lost 6 bases and 3 bases respectively, with 8 bases between them. This CDR3 contains 13 residues. Germline CDR1 is MNHEY and CDR2 is SMNVEV (reference sequence). Written as DNA, the CDR3 is TGTGCCAGCAGGCCGGAATCTAATGAAAAACTGTTTTTT. It is translated as CASRPESNEKLFF.

The V call is TRBV27, the J call TRBJ2-2; D is unclear. The ends were cut back, 4 bases at V and 6 bases at J, with 9 bases in the middle. The length of the CDR3 is 13 residues. Germline V gene data show CDR1 as MNHEY and CDR2 as SMNVEV (reference sequence). The CDR3 nucleotides are TGTGCCAGCAGTTCCCTCCCGTCCGGGGAGCTGTTTTTT. Its protein product is CASSSLPSGELFF.

J is TRBJ1-5 and V is TRBV7-3, with 7 bases that match TRBD1. CDR1 and CDR2 from the germline V gene are SGHTA and FQGTGA. V lost 2 bases and J lost 7; bases outside the gene matches: 11. The CDR3 has 16 amino acids. The CDR3 here is CASSLWRPRGGQPQHF. In nucleotides, the CDR3 is TGTGCCAGCAGCTTATGGCGGCCCAGGGGGGGACAGCCCCAGCATTTT.

The chain uses TRBV7-9 and TRBJ2-7, with D perhaps matching TRBD1 (6 bases). The CDR3 is made up of 16 amino acids. V lost 5 bases and J lost 0, with 17 bases in between. Per the germline V gene, CDR1 is SEHNR and CDR2 is FQNEAQ (reference sequence). The CDR3 DNA sequence: TGTGCCAGCAGCCCCCACCGGGACAAAGACTCCTACGAGCAGTACTTC. As protein: CASSPHRDKDSYEQYF.

This sequence joins TRBV4-3 and TRBJ2-7; D possibly corresponds to TRBD1 (5 bases). The CDR3 is 15 residues long. The V and J ends lost 2 bases and 3 bases respectively, with 14 bases between them. Germline-derived CDR1 and CDR2 are LGHNA and YSLEER. This CDR3 is CASSQQDGQIYEQYF. CDR3 in DNA: TGCGCCAGCAGCCAACAAGACGGACAAATCTACGAGCAGTACTTC.

This clone is a singleton in its sample. CDR3 region: CATTFTGETYNEQFF. The CDR3 DNA follows: TGTGCCACTACGTTTACGGGGGAGACCTACAATGAGCAGTTCTTC. The chain employs TRBV2 and TRBJ2-1; D is possibly TRBD2 (6 bases). CDR3 length equals 15 residues. V was clipped by 10 bases and J by 2 bases, with 18 bases between them. From germline, CDR1 is SNHLY and CDR2 FYNNEI.

The chain joins TRBV27 to TRBJ1-5; no clear D gene. This CDR3 is 13 amino acids long. Germline assignment: CDR1 MNHEY and CDR2 SMNVEV (reference sequence). The V end lost 8 bases, the J end lost 3 bases, and 11 bases lay between the germline ends. This CDR3 is CASRSRDNQPQHF. CDR3 DNA: TGTGCCAGCCGAAGCAGAGACAATCAGCCCCAGCATTTT.

This chain links TRBV7-6 with TRBJ2-7; D is possibly TRBD2 (6 bases). CDR1 and CDR2 (germline): SGHVS, FNYEAQ. The CDR3 sequence is 14 residues long. V lost 0 bases and J lost 4, with 10 bases in between. CDR3 coding DNA: TGTGCCAGCAGCTTAGCGGGACTTCTATACGAGCAGTACTTC. This codes for CASSLAGLLYEQYF.

The chain recombines TRBV7-9 with TRBJ2-1; perhaps TRBD2 as D (5 bases). V lost 1 base, J lost 1 base, and 20 bases lay in between. CDR3 length: 19 residues. CDR1 and CDR2 (germline): SEHNR, FQNEAQ (reference sequence). The CDR3 DNA sequence: TGTGCCAGCAGCTTAGGTACTAAGGTGGGAGATGGATCCTACAATGAGCAGTTCTTC. Amino acids: CASSLGTKVGDGSYNEQFF.